The 6 T cell receptor beta chains below come from one sample, sequenced in a study of T cell changes during pregnancy in multiple sclerosis. The table came from immunoSEQ multiplex PCR; TCRdb's copy has only in-frame clones and leaves some out. The sample yields 35,000 to 45,000 clones, roughly 89% seen once. The source material was CD4+ T cells from peripheral blood mononuclear cells, sampled in the first trimester of pregnancy. The origin of the receptors is a female donor with multiple sclerosis, enrolled in a pregnancy study.

The chain links TRBV5-1 to TRBJ2-7; D is possibly TRBD1 (5 bases). Looked up from germline, CDR1 is SGHRS and CDR2 is YFSETQ. The V end was cut by 2 bases, the J end by 5 bases, with 11 bases between. The CDR3 length is 13 residues. The CDR3 bases are TGCGCCAGCAGCTTACGACAGAAGAACGAGCAGTACTTC. Its translation: CASSLRQKNEQYF. Together with reference TRBV5-1 and TRBJ2-7, the CDR3 gives the full variable domain: KAGVTQTPRYLIKTRGQQVTLSCSPISGHRSVSWYQQTPGQGLQFLFEYFSETQRNKGNFPGRFSGRQFSNSRSEMNVSTLELGDSALYLCASSLRQKNEQYFGPGTRLTVT.

The chain uses TRBV19 and TRBJ1-1; 10 nucleotides agree with TRBD1. This CDR3 spans 12 amino acids. Germline-derived CDR1 and CDR2 are LNHDA and SQIVND (reference sequence). The CDR3 loop reads CAARTGGTEAFF. CDR3 nucleotide sequence: TGTGCGGCCCGGACAGGGGGGACTGAAGCTTTCTTT. The entire variable domain, with the rest obtained from reference TRBV19 and TRBJ1-1, is as follows: DGGITQSPKYLFRKEGQNVTLSCEQNLNHDAMYWYRQDPGQGLRLIYYSQIVNDFQKGDIAEGYSVSREKKESFPLTVTSAQKNPTAFYLCAARTGGTEAFFGQGTRLTVV.

The CDR3: CASSILPGAGETQYF. The CDR3 nucleotides read TGTGCCAGTAGTATTCTCCCAGGGGCCGGGGAGACCCAGTACTTC. This chain connects TRBV19 to TRBJ2-5; the D gene is possibly TRBD1 (6 bases). From germline, CDR1 is LNHDA and CDR2 SQIVND (reference sequence). V lost 3 bases and J lost 5, with 16 bases in between. This CDR3 is 15 amino acids long.

The chain couples TRBV30 to TRBJ2-3, with 7 bases lining up with TRBD2. Germline CDR1 GTSNPN, CDR2 SVGIG (reference sequence). This CDR3 is built from 14 residues. V was pared by 1 base and J by 5 bases, with 6 bases of the junction left unmatched. CDR3 sequence (DNA): TGTGCCTGGAGTGGGGGCGGGAGTCGAGATACGCAGTATTTT. Residues: CAWSGGGSRDTQYF. Based on the CDR3 plus reference TRBV30 and TRBJ2-3, the full variable domain is SQTIHQWPATLVQPVGSPLSLECTVEGTSNPNLYWYRQAAGRGLQLLFYSVGIGQISSEVPQNLSASRPQDRQFILSSKKLLLSDSGFYLCAWSGGGSRDTQYFGPGTRLTVL.

V is TRBV7-2 and J is TRBJ2-7; weak D call: TRBD2 (6 bases). This CDR3 spans 16 amino acids. Germline assignment: CDR1 SGHTA and CDR2 FQGNSA. The ends were cut back, 3 bases at V and 0 bases at J, with 15 bases in the middle. The CDR3, as DNA: TGTGCCAGCAGCTTCGGAGGGAGGTCTGCCTCCTACGAGCAGTACTTC. Protein product: CASSFGGRSASYEQYF.

The V gene is TRBV19, the J gene TRBJ2-1; 11 positions match TRBD2. Germline V lookup: CDR1 LNHDA, CDR2 SQIVND (reference sequence). V lost 7 bases, J lost 8 bases, and 10 bases stayed unmatched. The CDR3 has 15 amino acids. The CDR3 region has the DNA TGTGCCAGTACCCTTTCTACTAGCGGGAGACATGAGCAGTTCTTC. Translating gives CASTLSTSGRHEQFF.